Below, one TCR beta chain is given with its context. This CDR3 is 16 amino acids long. Germline V gives CDR1 SGHKS, CDR2 YYEKEE (reference sequence). The J segment lost 2 bases and the V segment lost 2 bases, leaving 8 bases of the junction unmatched. The data are from a study of blood T cell repertoires in COVID-19. Study overall: From the United States, Italy and Spain came samples of acute and convalescent COVID-19.

In the study's own analysis: Reference gene primer amplification gave nucleated cell count estimates. The method was immunoSEQ multiplex PCR; TCRdb's version includes in-frame clones alone and lacks a portion of them. The DNA gave D and trimming, while V, J and clone size come from that table. Of about 200,000 clones listed, around nine tenths are singletons. The chain couples TRBV5-5 to TRBJ1-1, with 8 bases identical to TRBD1. The sample was peripheral blood. This receptor was identified in a man aged 45-60 years with COVID-19, enrolled during active disease. CDR3 sequence (DNA): TGTGCCAGCAGCTTACGTCCCGGGACAGGAAACACTGAAGCTTTCTTT. This translates into CASSLRPGTGNTEAFF.